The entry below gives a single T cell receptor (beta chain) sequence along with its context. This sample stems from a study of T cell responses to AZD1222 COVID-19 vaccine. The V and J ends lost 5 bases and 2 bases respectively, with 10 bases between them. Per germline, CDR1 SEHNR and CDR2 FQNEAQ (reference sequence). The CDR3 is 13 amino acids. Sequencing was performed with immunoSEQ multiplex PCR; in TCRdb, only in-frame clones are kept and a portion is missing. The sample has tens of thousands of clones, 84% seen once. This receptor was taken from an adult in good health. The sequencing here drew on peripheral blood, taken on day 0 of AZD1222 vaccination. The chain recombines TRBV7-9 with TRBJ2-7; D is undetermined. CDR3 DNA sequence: TGTGCCAGCAGCCCTAGGACGGCCTACGAGCAGTACTTC. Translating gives CASSPRTAYEQYF.